One and the same sample provided the 31 T cell receptor beta chains below, sequenced in a study of blood T cell repertoires in COVID-19. The table came from immunoSEQ multiplex PCR; TCRdb's copy has only in-frame clones and leaves some out. This table holds 43,000 or so clones, 85% to 95% found once. The sample was peripheral blood. These receptor sequences come from a human donor in a cohort sampled during active COVID-19.

The chain recombines TRBV2 with TRBJ2-2; 8 bases align to TRBD1. Looked up from germline, CDR1 is SNHLY and CDR2 is FYNNEI. V dropped 8 bases and J dropped 4; count of bases not matched to a gene: 6. CDR3 length: 14 residues. The CDR3 DNA reads as TGTGCCAGCGACCAGGGGGCGGTCACCGGGGAGCTGTTTTTT. Protein product: CASDQGAVTGELFF.

V and J are TRBV7-2 and TRBJ2-5; 8 nucleotides match TRBD1. V lost 2 bases and J lost 5; bases outside the gene matches: 7. Per the germline V gene, CDR1 is SGHTA and CDR2 is FQGNSA. CDR3 length equals 15 residues. The CDR3 sequence is CASSLYQGARETQYF. The CDR3 bases are TGTGCCAGCAGCTTATACCAGGGGGCGAGGGAGACCCAGTACTTC.

This sequence joins TRBV11-2 and TRBJ2-6, with 8 bases lining up with TRBD1. The CDR3 covers 16 residues. Trimming removed 6 bases from V and 1 base from J; junction bases left unmatched: 5. Looked up from germline, CDR1 is SGHAT and CDR2 is FQNNGV. In DNA form, the CDR3 reads TGTGCCAGCAGTGGGACAGGAGGTTCTGGGGCCAACGTCCTGACTTTC. Its protein is CASSGTGGSGANVLTF.

This clone was detected a few times. The V call is TRBV11-2, the J call TRBJ2-1; 9 bases match TRBD2. The V segment lost 3 bases and the J segment 12 bases; nucleotides outside the gene matches: 9. This CDR3 region has 14 residues. Germline assignment: CDR1 SGHAT and CDR2 FQNNGV. CDR3 region: CASSFRSSGSGQFF. The CDR3 coding sequence is TGTGCCAGCAGCTTCCGGAGTAGCGGGAGTGGGCAGTTCTTC. Complete variable domain (other parts from reference TRBV11-2 and TRBJ2-1): EAGVAQSPRYKIIEKRQSVAFWCNPISGHATLYWYQQILGQGPKLLIQFQNNGVVDDSQLPKDRFSAERLKGVDSTLKIQPAKLEDSAVYLCASSFRSSGSGQFFGPGTRLTVL.

The chain couples TRBV7-8 to TRBJ2-5; 8 bases fit TRBD1. CDR1 is SGHVS and CDR2 is FQNEAQ in the germline V gene. This CDR3 has 14 amino acids. J was trimmed by 3 bases and V by 9 bases; bases with no gene match: 9. CDR3 coding DNA: TGTGCCAGTAAATTAAACAGGGGGGAAGAGACCCAGTACTTC. Its translation is CASKLNRGEETQYF.

This chain links TRBV19 with TRBJ2-3; 9 bases are a match to TRBD1. Germline assignment: CDR1 LNHDA and CDR2 SQIVND (reference sequence). V gave up 6 bases and J gave up 4 bases; unmatched junction bases: 11. The CDR3 is 16 amino acids. In nucleotides, the CDR3 is TGTGCCAGTAGGATGGCCGGGACAGGGAGGTCAGATACGCAGTATTTT. It specifies CASRMAGTGRSDTQYF.

The chain recombines TRBV5-4 with TRBJ2-1; TRBD2 is a possible D gene (5 bases). The germline V and J ends were trimmed by 6 bases and 1 base, with 17 bases remaining between them. The CDR3 is made up of 16 amino acids. CDR1 is SGHNT, CDR2 YYREEE, per germline (reference sequence). The CDR3 region has the DNA TGTGCCAGCACCTTCGGTCGGGGTTTTTCCTACAATGAGCAGTTCTTC. Translated: CASTFGRGFSYNEQFF.

The chain employs TRBV29-1 and TRBJ2-1; 7 bases fit TRBD2. Trimming took 7 bases from V and 6 from J; bases not matched to a gene: 12. This CDR3 has 14 amino acids. The germline CDR1 and CDR2 sequences are SQVTM and ANQGSEA. CDR3 sequence reads: CSAVGAGVLNEQFF. CDR3 sequence (DNA): TGCAGCGCCGTCGGGGCGGGAGTCCTCAATGAGCAGTTCTTC.

This rearrangement joins TRBV7-9 to TRBJ2-1, with 11 bases lining up with TRBD2. This CDR3 comprises 15 residues. Germline values: CDR1 SEHNR, CDR2 FQNEAQ (reference sequence). Losses at the gene ends were 1 base for V and 7 bases for J; bases not matched to a gene: 3. The CDR3 nucleotides are TGTGCCAGCAGCTTAGTTAGCGGGGGGGCGAATGAGCAGTTCTTC. It specifies CASSLVSGGANEQFF.

The chain recombines TRBV27 with TRBJ2-3; D uncertain. The CDR3 covers 13 residues. With 3 bases removed from V and 4 bases from J, the gap between germline ends came to 8 bases. The germline V gene has CDR1 MNHEY and CDR2 SMNVEV (reference sequence). DNA of the CDR3: TGTGCCAGCAGTTTTTGGGCCTCAGATACGCAGTATTTT. It specifies CASSFWASDTQYF.

The chain has TRBV3-1 (or the pseudogene TRBV3-2) and TRBJ2-1, with 7 bases aligning to TRBD2. In germline, CDR1 is LGHDT, CDR2 YNNKEL (reference sequence). V trimming: 1 base; J trimming: 5 bases; junction bases outside the gene matches: 8. The CDR3 length is 16 residues. The CDR3 DNA follows: TGTGCCAGCAGCCAAGGGGCCGGGAGGCCTAACAATGAGCAGTTCTTC. Protein: CASSQGAGRPNNEQFF.

The DNA for the CDR3 is TGTGCCATCAGTGAGGCGGGGGGAAAACTATACAATGAGCAGTTCTTC. The encoded protein is CAISEAGGKLYNEQFF. The V call is TRBV10-3, the J call TRBJ2-1; 8 positions agree with TRBD2. Losses at the gene ends were 2 bases for V and 4 bases for J; bases not matched to a gene: 7. Germline V gene data show CDR1 as ENHRY and CDR2 as SYGVKD. CDR3 length equals 16 residues.

This sequence joins TRBV3-1 (or the pseudogene TRBV3-2) and TRBJ2-1; the D gene is possibly TRBD1 (5 bases). Germline values: CDR1 LGHDT, CDR2 YNNKEL (reference sequence). The V gene lost 5 bases and the J gene lost 15 bases, with 17 bases spanning the gap. The CDR3 length is 12 residues. CDR3 bases: TGTGCCAGCAGCTCCCGTCTTGGGGCGCCGTTCTTC. This codes for CASSSRLGAPFF.

The gene calls are TRBV9 and TRBJ1-1; TRBD1 might be the D (5 bases). The V end lost 3 bases, the J end lost 3 bases, and 12 bases lay between the germline ends. Germline V CDR1 and CDR2: SGDLS, YYNGEE. CDR3 size: 14 residues. This CDR3 reads CASSEEWGDTEAFF. As DNA, the CDR3 is TGTGCCAGCAGCGAAGAGTGGGGGGACACTGAAGCTTTCTTT.

This rearrangement joins TRBV7-9 to TRBJ1-1; D is possibly TRBD1 (6 bases). Germline-derived CDR1 and CDR2 are SEHNR and FQNEAQ (reference sequence). V was clipped by 1 base and J by 12 bases, with 12 bases between them. The length of the CDR3 is 12 residues. CDR3: CASSLESGVSFF. DNA of the CDR3: TGTGCCAGCAGCTTAGAGTCAGGGGTGTCTTTCTTT.

CDR3 DNA: TGTGCCAGCAGTGAAGGGGAACTAGCGGGGGCCAACACAGATACGCAGTATTTT. Translating gives CASSEGELAGANTDTQYF. The chain couples TRBV2 to TRBJ2-3, with TRBD2 matching 11 bases. Germline CDR1 reads SNHLY; CDR2 reads FYNNEI. The CDR3 length is 18 residues. The V gene end was trimmed by 1 base and the J gene end by 2 bases; junction bases not matched to a gene: 8.

The chain is built from TRBV24-1 and TRBJ2-3; 8 positions agree with TRBD2. CDR1 and CDR2 from the germline V gene are KGHDR and SFDVKD. This CDR3 region has 15 residues. The J segment lost 3 bases and the V segment lost 7 bases, leaving 8 bases of the junction unmatched. The CDR3 DNA is TGTGCCACCAGCGAAAGCGGGAGTGGAACAGATACGCAGTATTTT. Protein: CATSESGSGTDTQYF.

The chain joins TRBV2 to TRBJ2-1; 7 nucleotides agree with TRBD2. The CDR3 loop spans 13 amino acids. The V segment lost 6 bases and the J segment 4 bases; nucleotides outside the gene matches: 3. CDR1 SNHLY and CDR2 FYNNEI come from the germline V gene. The CDR3 here is CASRLGGYNEQFF. In nucleotides, the CDR3 is TGTGCCAGCAGGCTCGGGGGGTACAATGAGCAGTTCTTC. The entire variable domain, with the rest obtained from reference TRBV2 and TRBJ2-1, is as follows: EPEVTQTPSHQVTQMGQEVILRCVPISNHLYFYWYRQILGQKVEFLVSFYNNEISEKSEIFDDQFSVERPDGSNFTLKIRSTKLEDSAMYFCASRLGGYNEQFFGPGTRLTVL.

The rearrangement joins TRBV7-3 to TRBJ1-2; TRBD1 matches at 10 bases. Losses at the gene ends were 5 bases for V and 8 bases for J; bases not matched to a gene: 8. CDR3 size: 14 residues. Germline values: CDR1 SGHTA, CDR2 FQGTGA. CDR3 nucleotide sequence: TGTGCCAGCAGCGGCCCGACAGGGGGCAACGGCTACACCTTC. Protein sequence: CASSGPTGGNGYTF.

The J gene is TRBJ2-2, the V gene TRBV6-4; TRBD2 is a possible D gene (6 bases). CDR1 MRHNA and CDR2 SNTAGT come from the germline V gene. CDR3 size: 14 residues. V was clipped by 6 bases and J by 0 bases, with 8 bases between them. CDR3 region: CASRRDPNTGELFF. The CDR3 DNA follows: TGTGCCAGCAGGCGGGACCCGAACACCGGGGAGCTGTTTTTT.

V and J are TRBV5-1 and TRBJ2-7; TRBD1 matches at 8 bases. The CDR3 totals 15 residues. Trimming removed 4 bases from V and 3 bases from J; junction bases left unmatched: 9. Per germline, CDR1 SGHRS and CDR2 YFSETQ. CDR3 region: CASSTGQGSLYEQYF. The CDR3 region has the DNA TGCGCCAGCAGCACCGGACAGGGATCCCTCTACGAGCAGTACTTC.

CDR3 in DNA: TGTGCCAGCAGTGATACGAGCTCCTATAATTCACCCCTCCACTTT. Protein sequence: CASSDTSSYNSPLHF. The V call is TRBV2, the J call TRBJ1-6; D is ambiguous. Germline CDR1 SNHLY, CDR2 FYNNEI. The CDR3 spans 15 residues. The ends were cut back, 3 bases at V and 0 bases at J, with 6 bases in the middle.

The chain has TRBV28 and TRBJ1-2; D is perhaps TRBD1 (6 bases). Germline V CDR1 and CDR2: MDHEN, SYDVKM. The ends were cut back, 8 bases at V and 4 bases at J, with 11 bases in the middle. The CDR3 is 12 residues long. Here the CDR3 reads CASGQFLYGYTF. The CDR3 nucleotides are TGTGCCAGCGGACAGTTCCTCTATGGCTACACCTTC.

The chain employs TRBV5-1 and TRBJ2-5; 9 bases agree with TRBD2. Unmatched junction bases numbered 17, after V lost 0 bases and J lost 5 bases. The CDR3 runs to 19 residues. Germline CDR1 SGHRS, CDR2 YFSETQ. The CDR3 bases are TGCGCCAGCAGCTTGGTCATGGGACTAGCTCTTGGACTTTTCGAGACCCAGTACTTC. Encoded protein: CASSLVMGLALGLFETQYF. The complete variable domain, with remaining parts taken from reference TRBV5-1 and TRBJ2-5, reads KAGVTQTPRYLIKTRGQQVTLSCSPISGHRSVSWYQQTPGQGLQFLFEYFSETQRNKGNFPGRFSGRQFSNSRSEMNVSTLELGDSALYLCASSLVMGLALGLFETQYFGPGTRLLVL.

This clone came up a few times. CDR3 residues: CASSQDKTDVNHSPLHF. The CDR3 bases are TGCGCCAGCAGCCAAGATAAGACAGATGTTAATCATTCACCCCTCCACTTT. The V call is TRBV4-1, the J call TRBJ1-6; tentatively, D is TRBD1 (5 bases). The CDR3 has 17 amino acids. Trimming cost V 0 bases and J 8 bases, with 17 bases left between them. Germline CDR1 reads MGHRA; CDR2 reads YSYEKL.

V and J are TRBV4-2 and TRBJ1-2; a possible D gene is TRBD1 (6 bases). CDR1 is LGHNA, CDR2 YNFKEQ, per germline. The CDR3 sequence is 16 residues long. Trimming took off 2 bases at V and 3 bases at J, with 16 bases between the two ends. DNA for the CDR3: TGTGCCAGCAGCCAACTCTCGGGGGGGGCTGACTATGGCTACACCTTC. It yields the protein CASSQLSGGADYGYTF.

The chain recombines TRBV4-1 with TRBJ1-6, with D unresolved. V lost 1 base and J lost 7, with 8 bases in between. The CDR3 consists of 14 residues. The germline V gene encodes CDR1 MGHRA and CDR2 YSYEKL. CDR3 region: CASSQVSGNSPLHF. As DNA, the CDR3 is TGCGCCAGCAGCCAAGTAAGCGGGAATTCACCCCTCCACTTT.

Concerning this clone itself: Additional DNA sequences in this sample encode the identical CDR3. This chain's CDR3 is CATSRTGNTEAFF. The CDR3 DNA is TGTGCCACCAGCAGAACAGGGAACACTGAAGCTTTCTTT. The chain has TRBV15 and TRBJ1-1, with D tentatively TRBD1 (5 bases). CDR1 is LNHNV and CDR2 is YYDKDF in the germline V gene (reference sequence). The CDR3 is 13 amino acids. Deletions cut 2 bases from V and 1 base from J, with 5 bases between.

The chain is built from TRBV7-8 and TRBJ2-5; D may be TRBD2 (5 bases). Germline V CDR1 and CDR2: SGHVS, FQNEAQ. The CDR3 has 12 amino acids. Deletions cut 2 bases from V and 5 bases from J, with 6 bases between. The DNA for the CDR3 is TGTGCCAGCAGCTTACTAGCCGAGACCCAGTACTTC. Protein sequence: CASSLLAETQYF.

The chain employs TRBV29-1 and TRBJ1-1; D gene ambiguous. V was pared by 4 bases and J by 5 bases, with 14 bases between. The CDR3 is 13 residues long. CDR1 and CDR2 from the germline V gene are SQVTM and ANQGSEA. The CDR3 DNA reads TGCAGCGTTGTCGCCACAGACGGAACTGAAGCTTTCTTT. Its protein is CSVVATDGTEAFF. Using reference TRBV29-1 and TRBJ1-1 for the parts outside the CDR3, the full variable domain is SAVISQKPSRDICQRGTSLTIQCQVDSQVTMMFWYRQQPGQSLTLIATANQGSEATYESGFVIDKFPISRPNLTFSTLTVSNMSPEDSSIYLCSVVATDGTEAFFGQGTRLTVV.

This clone was seen more than once but under ten times. CDR3 amino acids: CASSIGPRDKLYGYTF. As DNA, the CDR3 is TGTGCCAGTAGTATTGGGCCCCGGGACAAGCTCTATGGCTACACCTTC. This rearrangement joins TRBV19 to TRBJ1-2, with D possibly matching TRBD1 (6 bases). Between the trimmed V and J ends, which lost 3 bases and 4 bases, there was a span of 18 bases. The CDR3 is 16 residues long. The germline gives CDR1 LNHDA, CDR2 SQIVND (reference sequence).